Listed here are 24 T cell receptor beta chains from one sample, sequenced in a study of T cells in Graves' hyperthyroidism and ophthalmopathy. Using RNA transcripts as the source, TCR beta CDR3 regions were amplified. The primer set for the first-round RT-PCR of the TCR CDR3 was HTBI. TCRdb recomputed calls from the multiplex PCR reads with MiXCR, one row per CDR3 protein. The sample comprises nearly 600,000 distinct CDR3 sequences, more than 13% of which are singletons, and around 7% rests with the top ten. Input material: blood. The receptors stem from a young woman with Graves' ophthalmopathy.

This chain uses TRBV5-8 with TRBJ1-5; D is unclear. With 4 bases removed from V and 5 bases from J, the gap between germline ends came to 16 bases. The CDR3 has 15 amino acids. CDR1 and CDR2 from the germline V gene are SGHTS and YDEGEE. CDR3 region: CASSPGLREDQPQHF. The CDR3 region has the DNA TGTGCCAGCAGCCCTGGTTTGCGTGAGGATCAGCCCCAGCATTTT.

The V gene is TRBV11-3, the J gene TRBJ1-1; D is undetermined. CDR3 length: 13 residues. Germline lookup yields CDR1 SGHNT and CDR2 YENEEA. Trimming shortened V by 4 bases and J by 0 bases, and 6 bases separated the two germline ends. CDR3 in DNA: TGTGCCAGCAGCTCACAGATGAACACTGAAGCTTTCTTT. Translated, it gives CASSSQMNTEAFF.

The table lists this clonotype with many counts. V and J are TRBV5-6 and TRBJ2-3, with D possibly being TRBD2 (6 bases). V was shortened by 4 bases and J by 9 bases, with 15 bases between the two germline ends. The germline V gene has CDR1 SGHDT and CDR2 YYEEEE. CDR3 size: 13 residues. CDR3 region: CASSPETSGTQYF. Written as DNA, the CDR3 is TGTGCCAGCAGCCCGGAGACTAGTGGAACGCAGTATTTT.

This clonotype was seen at least ten times. The chain uses TRBV5-1 and TRBJ2-1; D is perhaps TRBD2 (5 bases). V shed 0 bases and J shed 9 bases, with 19 bases lying between them. Germline V gives CDR1 SGHRS, CDR2 YFSETQ. CDR3 length: 16 residues. The CDR3 reads CASSLALASSHGEQFF. The DNA for the CDR3 is TGCGCCAGCAGCTTGGCCCTAGCTAGCTCTCACGGTGAGCAGTTCTTC.

This clonotype appeared a few times. The chain couples TRBV7-9 to TRBJ2-1, with 8 nucleotides matching TRBD2. CDR1 and CDR2 (germline): SEHNR, FQNEAQ (reference sequence). The CDR3 totals 15 residues. J lost 7 bases, V lost 8 bases, and 13 bases had no gene match. CDR3 nucleotides: TGTGCCAGCCCGAGTTGGACTAGCCGCAATAATGAGCAGTTCTTC. It encodes CASPSWTSRNNEQFF.

This clonotype has a count of ten or more. The junction and the germline gene differ at one end; a read error may be behind it. The DNA of the CDR3 is TGCGCCAGCAGCCAAGGGACAGGGGATGAAAAACTGTTTTTT. Translated: CASSQGTGDEKLFF. The V and J genes are TRBV3-1 and TRBJ1-4, with 10 bases fitting TRBD1. Germline V gene lookup returns CDR1 LGHDT and CDR2 YNNKEL (reference sequence). The CDR3 totals 14 residues.

This clonotype was observed a few times. The chain recombines TRBV7-8 with TRBJ2-2, with 8 bases aligning to TRBD1. The germline CDR1 and CDR2 sequences are SGHVS and FQNEAQ. This CDR3 contains 17 residues. Losses at the gene ends were 1 base for V and 2 bases for J; bases not matched to a gene: 6. CDR3 DNA sequence: TGTGCCAGCAGCTTAGTCAGGGGGCCGGTTAACACCGGGGAGCTGTTTTTT. Protein product: CASSLVRGPVNTGELFF. Supplemented by reference TRBV7-8 and TRBJ2-2, the full variable domain reads GAGVSQSPRYKVAKRGQDVALRCDPISGHVSLFWYQQALGQGPEFLTYFQNEAQLDKSGLPSDRFFAERPEGSVSTLKIQRTQQEDSAVYLCASSLVRGPVNTGELFFGEGSRLTVL.

Here the CDR3 reads CASSHSWTASSYEQYF. In DNA, the CDR3 is TGCGCCAGCAGCCACAGTTGGACAGCGAGCTCCTACGAGCAGTACTTC. V is TRBV4-1 and J is TRBJ2-7; D perhaps matches TRBD1 (6 bases). The V end lost 3 bases, the J end lost 0 bases, and 15 bases lay between the germline ends. This CDR3 contains 16 residues. CDR1 and CDR2 (germline): MGHRA, YSYEKL.

This clonotype was found many times. The rearrangement joins TRBV30 to TRBJ2-7; the match to TRBD1 covers 9 bases. The V and J ends lost 4 bases and 3 bases, in that order; junction bases with no gene match: 4. Per germline, CDR1 GTSNPN and CDR2 SVGIG (reference sequence). CDR3 length: 13 residues. CDR3 nucleotide sequence: TGTGCCTGGAAAGACAGGGGGATCTACGAGCAGTACTTC. Protein sequence: CAWKDRGIYEQYF.

This clonotype was counted many times. The chain couples TRBV20-1 to TRBJ1-5, with TRBD1 matching over 8 bases. The CDR3 sequence is 12 residues long. From germline, CDR1 is DFQATT and CDR2 SNEGSKA (reference sequence). J lost 7 bases, V lost 7 bases, and 6 bases had no gene match. CDR3 residues: CSGTGTSQPQHF. The CDR3, as DNA: TGCAGTGGGACAGGGACGTCGCAGCCCCAGCATTTT.

Ten or more counts support this clonotype. The chain has TRBV10-3 and TRBJ1-4; the D is unclear. Germline CDR1 ENHRY, CDR2 SYGVKD. This CDR3 has 15 amino acids. V was pared by 1 base and J by 8 bases, with 14 bases between. The CDR3 DNA follows: TGTGCCATCAGTGAGTTCGGGCCCGCGGAAGAAAAACTGTTTTTT. This gives the protein CAISEFGPAEEKLFF.

This clonotype was observed a handful of times. The V and J genes are TRBV6-5 and TRBJ1-2; D is ambiguous. There are 15 residues in the CDR3. Trimming removed 4 bases at V and 1 base at J, with 13 bases between. Germline V gene data show CDR1 as MNHEY and CDR2 as SVGAGI. CDR3 region: CASSSTASLNYGYTF. The CDR3 DNA reads as TGTGCCAGCAGTTCCACGGCTTCTCTTAACTATGGCTACACCTTC.

This clonotype was counted ten times or more. The chain has TRBV3-1 and TRBJ2-2, with TRBD1 as a possible D gene (7 bases). Per germline, CDR1 LGHDT and CDR2 YNNKEL (reference sequence). The V end lost 3 bases, the J end lost 7 bases, and 15 bases lay between the germline ends. The CDR3 extends over 15 amino acids. The CDR3 coding sequence is TGTGCCAGCAGCCAGCCCCAGGGGGACTTCGGGGAGCTGTTTTTT. Its translation: CASSQPQGDFGELFF.

This chain connects TRBV14 to TRBJ2-7; possibly TRBD1 for D (6 bases). Germline-derived CDR1 and CDR2 are SGHDN and FVKESK. Trimming cost V 1 base and J 6 bases, with 13 bases left between them. The CDR3 totals 14 residues. The CDR3 loop is CASSQGAGAGEQYF. The CDR3 nucleotides read TGTGCCAGCAGCCAAGGGGCAGGGGCGGGCGAGCAGTACTTC.

V gene TRBV4-3 combines with J gene TRBJ2-1; 7 nucleotides align to TRBD1. Germline V gene data show CDR1 as LGHNA and CDR2 as YSLEER. The CDR3 sequence is 15 residues long. V trimming: 4 bases; J trimming: 1 base; junction bases outside the gene matches: 4. CDR3 loop: CASSRTGESYNEQFF. CDR3 sequence (DNA): TGCGCCAGCAGCCGGACAGGCGAGTCCTACAATGAGCAGTTCTTC.

This chain uses TRBV10-2 with TRBJ2-7, with D perhaps TRBD1 or TRBD2 (5 bases each). This CDR3 region has 16 residues. V was shortened by 3 bases and J by 3 bases, with 18 bases between the two germline ends. In germline, CDR1 is WSHSY, CDR2 SAAADI. The CDR3 DNA is TGCGCCAGCAGTGAATCGGCAGGGACCAACCTCTACGAGCAGTACTTC. Encoded protein: CASSESAGTNLYEQYF.

The chain couples TRBV10-3 to TRBJ2-1; 8 bases fit TRBD2. Trimming took 4 bases from V and 5 from J; bases not matched to a gene: 7. Germline V gene data show CDR1 as ENHRY and CDR2 as SYGVKD. The CDR3 length is 15 residues. The CDR3, as DNA: TGTGCCATCAGTGGGACGACTAGCGTTAACAATGAGCAGTTCTTC. Protein: CAISGTTSVNNEQFF.

The rearrangement uses TRBV19 and TRBJ1-1; D gene ambiguous. V lost 5 bases, J lost 0 bases, and 10 bases lay in between. In germline, CDR1 is LNHDA, CDR2 SQIVND (reference sequence). The CDR3 is 14 residues long. The CDR3 bases are TGTGCCAGTAGTTTCTTACTTATGAACACTGAAGCTTTCTTT. It translates to CASSFLLMNTEAFF.

This chain links TRBV6-5 with TRBJ2-3, with 11 bases that match TRBD1. The CDR3 consists of 16 residues. The ends lost 4 bases at V and 1 base at J; junction bases unmatched: 4. CDR1 and CDR2 (germline): MNHEY, SVGAGI. The CDR3 region is CASSSGQGAGTDTQYF. CDR3 sequence (DNA): TGTGCCAGCAGTTCCGGACAGGGGGCGGGCACAGATACGCAGTATTTT.

Only a few counts were recorded for this clonotype. The junction departs from the called germline gene at one end, perhaps through a read error. The rearrangement joins TRBV27 to TRBJ2-7, with D perhaps being TRBD1 or TRBD2 (5 bases each). The germline V gene encodes CDR1 MNHEY and CDR2 SMNVEV (reference sequence). The CDR3 runs to 14 residues. CDR3 in amino acids: CATSLRGPAYEQYF. The CDR3 nucleotides read TGTGCCACCAGTTTGAGGGGCCCAGCCTACGAGCAGTACTTC.

The V and J genes are TRBV2 and TRBJ2-5, with D tentatively TRBD2 (6 bases). Germline V gives CDR1 SNHLY, CDR2 FYNNEI. Trimming pared 6 bases from V and 1 base from J, leaving 12 bases between. There are 14 residues in the CDR3. In nucleotides, the CDR3 is TGTGCCAGCAGACGAGTGGGACTCCAAGAGACCCAGTACTTC. Its translation is CASRRVGLQETQYF.

This clonotype was counted between two and nine times. This chain connects TRBV7-9 to TRBJ1-6; possible D gene TRBD1, 6 bases. Germline V gene data show CDR1 as SEHNR and CDR2 as FQNEAQ (reference sequence). This CDR3 contains 13 residues. Deletions cut 1 base from V and 9 bases from J, with 7 bases between. In nucleotides, the CDR3 is TGTGCCAGCAGCTTAGAACAGGGTTCACCCCTCCACTTT. This codes for CASSLEQGSPLHF.

This clonotype was found a few times. The rearrangement links TRBV19 to TRBJ2-3; D may match TRBD1 or TRBD2 (5 bases each). CDR3 length: 13 residues. Germline assignment: CDR1 LNHDA and CDR2 SQIVND (reference sequence). V was cut by 4 bases and J by 4 bases, with 9 bases left in between. The chain's CDR3 is CASSNLGADTQYF. The CDR3 DNA follows: TGTGCCAGTAGTAACCTGGGGGCAGATACGCAGTATTTT.

This clonotype was counted ten times or more. J is TRBJ2-3 and V is TRBV7-3; a possible D gene is TRBD2 (6 bases). Germline V gene lookup returns CDR1 SGHTA and CDR2 FQGTGA. Trimming took 1 base from V and 5 from J, leaving 13 bases between them. CDR3 length equals 15 residues. The CDR3 nucleotides read TGTGCCAGCAGCTTAAAGCCGGGAGTTAAAGATACGCAGTATTTT. The encoded protein is CASSLKPGVKDTQYF. Complete variable domain (other parts from reference TRBV7-3 and TRBJ2-3): GAGVSQTPSNKVTEKGKYVELRCDPISGHTALYWYRQSLGQGPEFLIYFQGTGAADDSGLPNDRFFAVRPEGSVSTLKIQRTERGDSAVYLCASSLKPGVKDTQYFGPGTRLTVL.